The clone carrying this TCR beta chain registers medium-sized (0.01 to 0.1%) by frequency. What it binds is unknown. Germline lookup yields CDR1 LNHDA and CDR2 SQIVND (reference sequence). The CDR3 runs to 14 residues. One tube held mixed TRB-A and TRB-B primer pools for touch-down PCR. For each CDR3 protein, TCRdb gives one entry from its re-call of the multiplex PCR reads, without DNA. This listing includes about 12,000 distinct CDR3 sequences. This record belongs to a study of T cell clusters in autoimmune cytopenias. Study observations and caveats: The T cell clusters came from computational analysis alone and lack functional validation.

TRB was amplified from roughly 250 ng of peripheral blood genomic DNA per sample. The sequencing sample was made of peripheral blood. The chain joins TRBV19 to TRBJ2-1; TCRdb's D call of TRBD1 is untestable without DNA. This receptor was obtained from a human donor with an autoimmune cytopenia or autoimmune hepatitis (not recorded which). The CDR3 sequence: CASSTMGQYNEQFF.